This TCR beta chain was identified in a study of T-cell reconstitution after alpha-beta-depleted transplantation in children. Preparation of the TCRbeta library was carried out with unique molecular identifiers. Each CDR3 protein is one row after TCRdb ran MiXCR on the PCR reads. The sample holds hundreds of thousands of distinct CDR3 sequences, 16% seen once. With 6 bases removed from V and 3 bases from J, the gap between germline ends came to 11 bases. The CDR3 is 14 residues long. J is TRBJ2-2 and V is TRBV12-3 or TRBV12-4; D tentatively reads TRBD1 or TRBD2 (5 bases each). The sequences come from PBMCs from the stem cell graft donor, collected from the stem cell graft. This clonotype originated in a human donor who donated a stem cell graft to a child with acute myeloid leukemia. The CDR3 reads CASRGVWDTGELFF. In DNA form, the CDR3 reads TGTGCCAGCAGGGGGGTCTGGGACACCGGGGAGCTGTTTTTT.